The sequence of this T cell receptor beta chain was determined in a study of technical replicates of blood from a handful of donors. V lost 3 bases to trimming and J lost 2 bases, with 7 bases between them. Germline CDR1 is ENHRY and CDR2 is SYGVKD. This CDR3 contains 13 residues. Sequenced by immunoSEQ multiplex PCR; TCRdb stores in-frame clones only, minus some. The sample has around 100,000 clones; around 96% are singletons. The chain links TRBV10-3 to TRBJ2-5; D perhaps matches TRBD1 (5 bases). This receptor was taken from a human donor in good health. The sequenced sample consisted of T cells isolated from PBMCs. CDR3 DNA: TGTGCCATCAGTGACGACAGACAAGAGACCCAGTACTTC. This sequence encodes CAISDDRQETQYF.